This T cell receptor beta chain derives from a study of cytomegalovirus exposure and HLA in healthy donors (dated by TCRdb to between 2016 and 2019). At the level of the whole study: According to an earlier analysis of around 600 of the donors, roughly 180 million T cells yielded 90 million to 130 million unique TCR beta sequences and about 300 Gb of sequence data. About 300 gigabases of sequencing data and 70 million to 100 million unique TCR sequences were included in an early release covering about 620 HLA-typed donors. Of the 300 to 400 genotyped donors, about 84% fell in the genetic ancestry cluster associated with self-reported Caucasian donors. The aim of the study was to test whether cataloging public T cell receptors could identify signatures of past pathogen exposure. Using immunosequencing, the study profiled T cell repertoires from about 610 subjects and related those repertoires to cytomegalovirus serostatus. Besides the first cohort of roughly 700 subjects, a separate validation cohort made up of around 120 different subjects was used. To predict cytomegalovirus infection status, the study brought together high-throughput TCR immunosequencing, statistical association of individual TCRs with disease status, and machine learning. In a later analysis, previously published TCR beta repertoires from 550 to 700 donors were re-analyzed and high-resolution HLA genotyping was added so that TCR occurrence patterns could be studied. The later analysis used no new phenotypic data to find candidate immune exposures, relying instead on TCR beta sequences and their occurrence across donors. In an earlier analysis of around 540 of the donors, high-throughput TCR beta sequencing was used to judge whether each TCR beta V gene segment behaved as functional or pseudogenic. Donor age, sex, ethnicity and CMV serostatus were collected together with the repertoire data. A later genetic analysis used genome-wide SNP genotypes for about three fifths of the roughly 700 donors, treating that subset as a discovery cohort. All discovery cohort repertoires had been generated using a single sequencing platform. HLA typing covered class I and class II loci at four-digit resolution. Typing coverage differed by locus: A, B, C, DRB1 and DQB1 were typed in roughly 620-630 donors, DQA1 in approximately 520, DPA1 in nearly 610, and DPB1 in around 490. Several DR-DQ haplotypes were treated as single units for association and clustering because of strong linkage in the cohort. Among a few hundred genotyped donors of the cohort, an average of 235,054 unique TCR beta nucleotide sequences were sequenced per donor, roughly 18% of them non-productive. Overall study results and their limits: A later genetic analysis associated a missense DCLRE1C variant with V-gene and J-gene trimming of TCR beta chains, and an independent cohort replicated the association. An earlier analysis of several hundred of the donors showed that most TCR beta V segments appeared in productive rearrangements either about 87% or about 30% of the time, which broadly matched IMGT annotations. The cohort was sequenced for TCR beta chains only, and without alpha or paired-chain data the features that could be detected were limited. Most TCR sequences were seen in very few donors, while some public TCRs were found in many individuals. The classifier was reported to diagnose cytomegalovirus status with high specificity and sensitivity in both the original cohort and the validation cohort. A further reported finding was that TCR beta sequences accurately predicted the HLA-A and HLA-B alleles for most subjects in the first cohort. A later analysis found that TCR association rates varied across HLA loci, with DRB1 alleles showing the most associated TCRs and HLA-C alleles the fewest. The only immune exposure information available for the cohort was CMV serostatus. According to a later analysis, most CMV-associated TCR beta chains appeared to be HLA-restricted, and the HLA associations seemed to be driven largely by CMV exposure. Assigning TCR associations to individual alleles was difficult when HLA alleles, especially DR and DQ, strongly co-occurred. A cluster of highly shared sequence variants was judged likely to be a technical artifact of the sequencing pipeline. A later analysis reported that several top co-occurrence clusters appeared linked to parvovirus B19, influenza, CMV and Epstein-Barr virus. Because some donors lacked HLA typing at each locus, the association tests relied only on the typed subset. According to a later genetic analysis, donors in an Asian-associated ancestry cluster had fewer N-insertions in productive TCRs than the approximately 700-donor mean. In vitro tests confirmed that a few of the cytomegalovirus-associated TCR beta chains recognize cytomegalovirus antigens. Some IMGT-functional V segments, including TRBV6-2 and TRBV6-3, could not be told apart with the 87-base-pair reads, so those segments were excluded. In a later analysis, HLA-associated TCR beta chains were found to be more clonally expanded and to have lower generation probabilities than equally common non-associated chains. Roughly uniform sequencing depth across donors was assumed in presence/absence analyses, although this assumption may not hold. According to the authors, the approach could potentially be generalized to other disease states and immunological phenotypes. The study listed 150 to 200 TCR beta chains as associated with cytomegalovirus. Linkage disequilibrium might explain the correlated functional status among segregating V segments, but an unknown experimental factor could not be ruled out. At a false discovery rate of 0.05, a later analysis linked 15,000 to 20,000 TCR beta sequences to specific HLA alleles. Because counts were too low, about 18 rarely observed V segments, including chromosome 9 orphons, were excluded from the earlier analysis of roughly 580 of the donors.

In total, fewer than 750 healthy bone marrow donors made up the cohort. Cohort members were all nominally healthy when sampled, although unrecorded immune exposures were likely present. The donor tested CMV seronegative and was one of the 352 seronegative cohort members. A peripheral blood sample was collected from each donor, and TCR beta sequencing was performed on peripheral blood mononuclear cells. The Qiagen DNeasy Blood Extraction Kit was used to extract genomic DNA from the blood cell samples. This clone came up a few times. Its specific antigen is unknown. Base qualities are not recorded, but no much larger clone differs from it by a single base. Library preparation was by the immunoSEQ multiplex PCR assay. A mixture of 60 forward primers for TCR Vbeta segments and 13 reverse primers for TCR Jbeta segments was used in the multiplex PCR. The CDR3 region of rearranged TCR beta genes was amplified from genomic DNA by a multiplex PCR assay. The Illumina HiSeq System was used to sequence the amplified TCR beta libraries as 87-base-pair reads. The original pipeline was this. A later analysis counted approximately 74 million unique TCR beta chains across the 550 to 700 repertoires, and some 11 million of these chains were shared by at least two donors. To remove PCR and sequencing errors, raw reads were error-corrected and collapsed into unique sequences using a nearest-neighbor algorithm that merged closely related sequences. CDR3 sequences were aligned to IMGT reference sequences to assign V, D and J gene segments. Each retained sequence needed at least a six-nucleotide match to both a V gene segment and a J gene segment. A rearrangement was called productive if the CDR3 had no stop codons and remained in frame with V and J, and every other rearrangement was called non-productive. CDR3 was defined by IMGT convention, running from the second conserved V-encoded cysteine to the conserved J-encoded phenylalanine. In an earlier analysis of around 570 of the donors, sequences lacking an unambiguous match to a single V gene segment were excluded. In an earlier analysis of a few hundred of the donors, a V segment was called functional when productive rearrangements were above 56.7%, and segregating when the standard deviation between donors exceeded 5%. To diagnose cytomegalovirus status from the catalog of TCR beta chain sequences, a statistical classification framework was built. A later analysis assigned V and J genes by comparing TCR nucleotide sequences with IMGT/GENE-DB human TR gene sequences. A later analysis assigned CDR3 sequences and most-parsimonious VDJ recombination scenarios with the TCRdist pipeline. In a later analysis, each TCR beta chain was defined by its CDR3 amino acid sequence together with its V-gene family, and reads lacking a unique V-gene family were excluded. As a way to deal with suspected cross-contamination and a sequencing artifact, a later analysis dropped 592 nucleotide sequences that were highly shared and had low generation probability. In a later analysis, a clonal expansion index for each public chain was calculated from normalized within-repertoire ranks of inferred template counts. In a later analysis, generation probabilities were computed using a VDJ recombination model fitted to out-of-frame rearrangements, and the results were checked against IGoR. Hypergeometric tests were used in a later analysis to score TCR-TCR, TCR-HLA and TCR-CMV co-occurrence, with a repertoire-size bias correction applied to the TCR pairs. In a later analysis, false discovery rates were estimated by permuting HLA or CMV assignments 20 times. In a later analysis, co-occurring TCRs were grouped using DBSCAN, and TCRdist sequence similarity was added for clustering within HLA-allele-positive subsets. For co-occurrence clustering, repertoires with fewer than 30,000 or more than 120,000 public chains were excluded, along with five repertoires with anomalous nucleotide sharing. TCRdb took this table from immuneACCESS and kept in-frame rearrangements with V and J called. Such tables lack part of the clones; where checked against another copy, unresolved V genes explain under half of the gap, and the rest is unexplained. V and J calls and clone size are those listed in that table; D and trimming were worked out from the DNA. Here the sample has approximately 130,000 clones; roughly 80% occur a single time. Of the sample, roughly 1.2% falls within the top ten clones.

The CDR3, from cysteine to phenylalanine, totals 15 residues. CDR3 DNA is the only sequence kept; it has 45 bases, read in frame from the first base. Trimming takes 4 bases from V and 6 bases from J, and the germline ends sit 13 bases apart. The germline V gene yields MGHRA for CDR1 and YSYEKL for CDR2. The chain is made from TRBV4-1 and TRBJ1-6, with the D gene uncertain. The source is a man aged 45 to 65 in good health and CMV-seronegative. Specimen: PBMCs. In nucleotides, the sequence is TGCGCCAGCAGCCGCGCGGTTTTGGCTAATTCACCCCTCCACTTT. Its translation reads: CASSRAVLANSPLHF.